Shown below are 12 T cell receptor beta chains from a single sample sequenced in a study of cytomegalovirus exposure and HLA in healthy donors. PCR employed 60 Vbeta and 13 Jbeta primers. The protocol was immunoSEQ multiplex PCR, while the TCRdb copy is restricted to in-frame clones and leaves out a portion. The profile shows around 45,000 clones, about 72% of them singletons. Sequencing input: PBMCs. These receptors were collected from a man aged 25 to 45 in good health and CMV-seronegative.

The CDR3 reads CASRRTVFDEQYF. For the CDR3, the DNA is TGTGCCAGCAGGAGGACAGTTTTCGACGAGCAGTACTTC. V is TRBV6-5 and J is TRBJ2-7; D might be TRBD1 (6 bases). Germline CDR1 reads MNHEY; CDR2 reads SVGAGI. The CDR3 contains 13 residues. Between the trimmed V and J ends, which lost 6 bases and 5 bases, there was a span of 14 bases.

The chain has TRBV30 and TRBJ1-3; no definite D call. In germline, CDR1 is GTSNPN, CDR2 SVGIG (reference sequence). The CDR3 spans 14 residues. With 0 bases removed from V and 5 bases from J, the gap between germline ends came to 11 bases. CDR3 in DNA: TGTGCCTGGAGTGTACTGTCAAAACGAAACACCATATATTTT. Translated: CAWSVLSKRNTIYF.

This clone was seen a single time. V and J are TRBV6-5 and TRBJ2-5; D not resolved. V was clipped by 5 bases and J by 0 bases, with 10 bases between them. Germline values: CDR1 MNHEY, CDR2 SVGAGI. The CDR3 has 14 residues. The CDR3 DNA is TGTGCCAGCAGTCCAGACACGTACCAAGAGACCCAGTACTTC. Amino acid sequence: CASSPDTYQETQYF.

This clone was detected a few times. The genes are TRBV6-5 and TRBJ1-2, with 7 bases lining up with TRBD1. The CDR3 has 14 residues. V was clipped by 0 bases and J by 5 bases; unmatched bases: 3. CDR1 and CDR2 (germline): MNHEY, SVGAGI. The chain's CDR3 is CASSYSLTGYGYTF. The CDR3 nucleotides are TGTGCCAGCAGTTACTCCTTGACAGGGTATGGCTACACCTTC.

This clone has only one observation. The chain recombines TRBV5-4 with TRBJ2-7; 10 bases are shared with TRBD2. The CDR3 contains 16 residues. With V trimmed by 0 bases and J by 5 bases, 8 bases remained unmatched. CDR1 and CDR2 from the germline V gene are SGHNT and YYREEE (reference sequence). The CDR3 here is CASSLAASGRGHEQYF. In DNA form, the CDR3 reads TGTGCCAGCAGCTTGGCGGCTAGCGGGAGAGGGCACGAGCAGTACTTC.

This chain connects TRBV5-6 to TRBJ1-1; D gene ambiguous. The CDR3 has 15 amino acids. The V gene lost 0 bases and the J gene lost 8 bases, with 17 bases spanning the gap. CDR1 is SGHDT, CDR2 YYEEEE, per germline. The CDR3, as DNA: TGTGCCAGCAGCTTGGCCGCAGGACTGAACGCGGAAGCTTTCTTT. Translation gives CASSLAAGLNAEAFF.

This sequence joins TRBV5-6 and TRBJ1-4, with 7 bases that match TRBD1. The germline V gene has CDR1 SGHDT and CDR2 YYEEEE. The trim removed 2 bases at V and 1 base at J, leaving 8 bases unmatched. The CDR3 spans 17 residues. The CDR3 region is CASSLSPQGGTNEKLFF. Here the CDR3 DNA reads TGTGCCAGCAGCTTAAGTCCTCAGGGGGGAACTAATGAAAAACTGTTTTTT.

This sequence joins TRBV15 and TRBJ2-3, with a tentative D call TRBD2 (7 bases). Germline assignment: CDR1 LNHNV and CDR2 YYDKDF (reference sequence). V was shortened by 0 bases and J by 3 bases, with 16 bases between the two germline ends. This CDR3 comprises 17 residues. In nucleotides, the CDR3 is TGTGCCACCAGCAGAGATTACCGGGGAGGGGGGACAGATACGCAGTATTTT. Translated: CATSRDYRGGGTDTQYF.

This clone was counted between two and nine times. This chain connects TRBV9 to TRBJ1-5, with D tentatively TRBD1 (5 bases). Germline CDR1 and CDR2: SGDLS and YYNGEE. This CDR3 has 15 amino acids. Trimming took 4 bases from V and 0 from J, leaving 11 bases between them. The CDR3 here is CASSPQGGSNQPQHF. In DNA, the CDR3 is TGTGCCAGCAGCCCTCAGGGTGGTAGCAATCAGCCCCAGCATTTT. Drawing the rest from reference TRBV9 and TRBJ1-5, the complete variable domain is DSGVTQTPKHLITATGQRVTLRCSPRSGDLSVYWYQQSLDQGLQFLIQYYNGEERAKGNILERFSAQQFPDLHSELNLSSLELGDSALYFCASSPQGGSNQPQHFGDGTRLSIL.

The rearrangement links TRBV6-1 to TRBJ1-2; D uncertain. The CDR3 is made up of 15 amino acids. V was cut by 1 base and J by 1 base, with 10 bases left in between. Per germline, CDR1 MNHNS and CDR2 SASEGT. In nucleotides, the CDR3 is TGTGCCAGCAGTGAAGATGGAGGTTTTAACTATGGCTACACCTTC. This codes for CASSEDGGFNYGYTF.

V and J are TRBV11-2 and TRBJ1-1; D ambiguous. The V end lost 3 bases, the J end lost 5 bases, and 13 bases lay between the germline ends. Germline V CDR1 and CDR2: SGHAT, FQNNGV. The CDR3 runs to 14 residues. CDR3 region: CASSFESRGTEAFF. CDR3 DNA sequence: TGTGCCAGCAGCTTCGAATCACGGGGAACTGAAGCTTTCTTT.

The rearrangement uses TRBV6-6 and TRBJ1-1, with 7 bases matching TRBD1. V was pared by 4 bases and J by 6 bases, with 8 bases of the junction left unmatched. Germline values: CDR1 MNHNY, CDR2 SVGAGI (reference sequence). The CDR3 extends over 14 amino acids. In DNA form, the CDR3 reads TGTGCCAGCAGTTCACTAACCGGGACAGCTGAAGCTTTCTTT. This sequence encodes CASSSLTGTAEAFF.